This TCR beta chain was found in a study of identical twins. V was shortened by 3 bases and J by 1 base, with 9 bases between the two germline ends. This CDR3 comprises 14 residues. Germline V lookup: CDR1 KGHSH, CDR2 LQKENI. TCRdb re-called the 5' RACE reads through MiXCR, storing one row per CDR3 protein. The repertoire holds 650,000 to 750,000 distinct CDR3 sequences, with 21% as singletons. Another study also made use of these data, one on T cells expressing NK-cell markers. That work adds: Obtained from sorted CD3+CD56+NKG2C+, CD3+CD56+NKG2C- and CD3+CD56-NKG2C+ T cells were the TCR beta repertoires.

The sequenced sample consisted of PBMCs. This TCR came from a woman aged 18 to 35 in good health. The chain joins TRBV18 to TRBJ1-1; no clear D gene. DNA of the CDR3: TGTGCCAGCTCACCGCTACGAGCGAACACTGAAGCTTTCTTT. It encodes CASSPLRANTEAFF. Together with reference TRBV18 and TRBJ1-1, the CDR3 gives the full variable domain: NAGVMQNPRHLVRRRGQEARLRCSPMKGHSHVYWYRQLPEEGLKFMVYLQKENIIDESGMPKERFSAEFPKEGPSILRIQQVVRGDSAAYFCASSPLRANTEAFFGQGTRLTVV.